These 32 T cell receptor beta chains were sequenced from one sample in a study of blood T cells in healthy people across ages. With a J-beta primer mix and a sample-barcoded 5' primer, a second PCR ran roughly 7 to 11 cycles. TCRdb re-called the 5' RACE reads through MiXCR, storing one row per CDR3 protein. Found here are about 760,000 distinct CDR3 sequences, 20% to 25% of them singletons; the top ten hold more than 8%. This sample was also put to use in a study of T cells of mothers and their children.

Input material: blood. The receptors derive from a boy younger than 18 in good health.

The chain combines TRBV27 with TRBJ1-4, with no clear D. The ends were cut back, 5 bases at V and 4 bases at J, with 11 bases in the middle. Looked up from germline, CDR1 is MNHEY and CDR2 is SMNVEV (reference sequence). The CDR3 contains 14 residues. DNA of the CDR3: TGTGCCAGCAGTCCCGCGGAGCGTAATGAAAAACTGTTTTTT. This codes for CASSPAERNEKLFF. Using reference TRBV27 and TRBJ1-4 for the parts outside the CDR3, the full variable domain is EAQVTQNPRYLITVTGKKLTVTCSQNMNHEYMSWYRQDPGLGLRQIYYSMNVEVTDKGDVPEGYKVSRKEKRNFPLILESPSPNQTSLYFCASSPAERNEKLFFGSGTQLSVL.

This clonotype was seen only a few times. The genes are TRBV7-2 and TRBJ2-5; D may be TRBD2 (6 bases). TRBJ2-7 explains the end of the DNA better; the J call may be wrong. Per germline, CDR1 SGHTA and CDR2 FQGNSA. CDR3 length: 14 amino acids. The CDR3 region is CASSPGGSPYEQYF. The CDR3 DNA is TGTGCCAGCAGCCCCGGGGGATCCCCCTACGAGCAGTACTTC.

This rearrangement joins TRBV20-1 to TRBJ2-5; 7 bases fit TRBD1. The CDR3 covers 13 residues. CDR1 is DFQATT and CDR2 is SNEGSKA in the germline V gene (reference sequence). With 4 bases clipped from V and 7 bases from J, the junction kept 9 bases outside the gene matches. CDR3: CSAILGTEGTQYF. The CDR3 DNA sequence: TGCAGTGCTATCCTTGGGACAGAGGGGACCCAGTACTTC.

This clonotype was detected only a few times. The rearrangement uses TRBV20-1 and TRBJ2-1; D is unresolved. Germline V gives CDR1 DFQATT, CDR2 SNEGSKA (reference sequence). CDR3 size: 14 residues. With 4 bases removed from V and 7 bases from J, the gap between germline ends came to 17 bases. The CDR3 reads CSAIVPNTGNEQFF. CDR3 in DNA: TGCAGTGCTATAGTTCCCAATACGGGTAATGAGCAGTTCTTC.

The chain has TRBV28 and TRBJ2-3, with D possibly being TRBD2 (5 bases). The CDR3 has 13 amino acids. V lost 5 bases to trimming and J lost 5 bases, with 11 bases between them. Germline-derived CDR1 and CDR2 are MDHEN and SYDVKM. The CDR3 spells CASSDGVRDTQYF. The CDR3 nucleotides read TGTGCCAGCAGTGACGGGGTTCGAGATACGCAGTATTTT.

This clonotype was recorded once. The gene calls are TRBV7-8 and TRBJ2-1; TRBD1 matches 7 bases. Germline-derived CDR1 and CDR2 are SGHVS and FQNEAQ. The CDR3 spans 16 residues. Trimming at V came to 5 bases and at J to 4 bases, leaving 11 bases not matched to a gene. The CDR3 sequence is CASSGRKGARYNEQFF. The CDR3 DNA sequence: TGTGCCAGCAGCGGAAGAAAGGGGGCGCGGTACAATGAGCAGTTCTTC.

The chain employs TRBV19 and TRBJ2-5; TRBD1 might be the D (6 bases). The V and J ends lost 2 bases and 1 base respectively, with 8 bases between them. This CDR3 comprises 14 residues. Germline loops: CDR1 LNHDA, CDR2 SQIVND (reference sequence). The CDR3 sequence: CASSIQGIQETQYF. CDR3 nucleotide sequence: TGTGCCAGTAGTATACAGGGGATCCAAGAGACCCAGTACTTC.

This CDR3 reads CASSLASPGQGVYEQYF. The CDR3 nucleotides are TGTGCCAGCAGCTTAGCGAGCCCGGGACAGGGGGTCTACGAGCAGTACTTC. This chain connects TRBV7-9 to TRBJ2-7, with 11 bases aligning to TRBD1. CDR1 and CDR2 from the germline V gene are SEHNR and FQNEAQ (reference sequence). With 0 bases clipped from V and 3 bases from J, the junction kept 7 bases outside the gene matches. The CDR3 covers 17 residues.

The chain joins TRBV7-9 to TRBJ2-1; 8 bases match TRBD2. From germline, CDR1 is SEHNR and CDR2 FQNEAQ (reference sequence). Trimming at V came to 4 bases and at J to 6 bases, leaving 5 bases not matched to a gene. The CDR3 has 14 residues. The CDR3 loop is CASSYTGGGNEQFF. CDR3 nucleotides: TGTGCCAGCAGCTATACGGGAGGGGGCAATGAGCAGTTCTTC.

V gene TRBV20-1 combines with J gene TRBJ2-4; D perhaps matches TRBD1 (6 bases). This CDR3 region has 15 residues. Germline V gene data show CDR1 as DFQATT and CDR2 as SNEGSKA (reference sequence). The V gene lost 4 bases and the J gene lost 0 bases, with 13 bases spanning the gap. The CDR3 reads CSANLRGIAKNIQYF. CDR3 bases: TGCAGTGCTAATCTCAGGGGCATAGCCAAAAACATTCAGTACTTC.

This clonotype has at least ten counts. The chain uses TRBV6-5 and TRBJ1-3; unclear D gene. The CDR3 contains 14 residues. The germline gives CDR1 MNHEY, CDR2 SVGAGI. V was shortened by 6 bases and J by 2 bases, with 11 bases between the two germline ends. The CDR3 here is CASSQTGAGNTIYF. CDR3 sequence (DNA): TGTGCCAGCAGCCAAACTGGGGCTGGAAACACCATATATTTT.

The J gene is TRBJ2-5, the V gene TRBV14; D may be TRBD2 (5 bases). The ends were cut back, 1 base at V and 13 bases at J, with 16 bases in the middle. Germline values: CDR1 SGHDN, CDR2 FVKESK. There are 13 residues in the CDR3. The CDR3: CASSQVPASTPYF. The CDR3 DNA is TGTGCCAGCAGCCAAGTTCCGGCTAGCACTCCGTACTTC.

This clonotype was seen more than once but under ten times. The rearrangement links TRBV5-6 to TRBJ1-4; a possible D gene is TRBD1 (5 bases). The CDR3 has 14 residues. V was clipped by 4 bases and J by 5 bases, with 12 bases between them. Germline V gene data show CDR1 as SGHDT and CDR2 as YYEEEE. CDR3 protein: CASSTGTENEKLFF. In DNA form, the CDR3 reads TGTGCCAGCAGCACCGGGACGGAGAATGAAAAACTGTTTTTT.

The V call is TRBV12-3 or TRBV12-4, the J call TRBJ2-1; 15 bases fit TRBD2. The J call may be mistaken, given a closer DNA end match to TRBJ2-5. The CDR3 is made up of 19 amino acids. The CDR3 bases are TGTGCCAGCAGTTTACCCCTGGGACTAGCGGGGGGTGGTATGGAGACCCAGTACTTC. It is translated as CASSLPLGLAGGGMETQYF.

The rearrangement uses TRBV29-1 and TRBJ2-7, with D possibly TRBD1 on 6 matching bases. The germline gives CDR1 SQVTM, CDR2 ANQGSEA. V gave up 2 bases and J gave up 3 bases, with 14 bases separating them. The CDR3 is made up of 14 amino acids. The CDR3 reads CSVESDKGGYEQYF. CDR3 bases: TGCAGCGTTGAATCCGACAAAGGGGGCTACGAGCAGTACTTC.

The chain has TRBV5-1 and TRBJ1-1; the D gene is possibly TRBD1 (5 bases). V was shortened by 0 bases and J by 7 bases, with 13 bases between the two germline ends. This CDR3 comprises 14 residues. Germline V lookup: CDR1 SGHRS, CDR2 YFSETQ. The CDR3 coding sequence is TGCGCCAGCAGCTTGGGCAGGGATCCCTTTGAAGCTTTCTTT. Its protein product is CASSLGRDPFEAFF.

For this clonotype: A read error may produce the germline difference seen at one junction end. The chain joins TRBV6-5 to TRBJ1-2, with 11 bases identical to TRBD1. The CDR3 length is 16 residues. CDR1 is MNHEY, CDR2 SVGAGI, per germline. CDR3 DNA sequence: TGTGCCAGCAGTGACTCGCGGACAGGGGGCGCAGGTGGCTACACCTTC. This translates into CASSDSRTGGAGGYTF.

V and J are TRBV29-1 and TRBJ1-2; TRBD1 matches 7 bases. The trim removed 7 bases at V and 3 bases at J, leaving 8 bases unmatched. The V gene's germline CDR1 is SQVTM and CDR2 ANQGSEA. The CDR3 is made up of 13 amino acids. CDR3 DNA: TGCAGCGGGGGGGACAGTGATTACTATGGCTACACCTTC. Protein product: CSGGDSDYYGYTF.

The chain combines TRBV7-9 with TRBJ2-5; D gene uncertain. CDR1 is SEHNR, CDR2 FQNEAQ, per germline (reference sequence). This CDR3 spans 14 amino acids. Trimming removed 6 bases from V and 4 bases from J, with 15 bases in between. CDR3 region: CASRLRAQGETQYF. Here the CDR3 DNA reads TGTGCCAGCAGGCTCCGCGCTCAAGGAGAGACCCAGTACTTC.

In its sample, this clonotype was seen a few times. The rearrangement uses TRBV4-1 and TRBJ2-5; 13 nucleotides align to TRBD2. Trimming removed 1 base from V and 11 bases from J; junction bases left unmatched: 7. The CDR3 spans 15 residues. Germline CDR1 reads MGHRA; CDR2 reads YSYEKL. The CDR3 is CASSQGTSGSQEQYF. CDR3 coding DNA: TGCGCCAGCAGCCAAGGGACTAGCGGGAGTCAGGAGCAGTACTTC.

The chain combines TRBV4-2 with TRBJ1-2; 8 bases are a match to TRBD1. V trimming: 4 bases; J trimming: 5 bases; junction bases outside the gene matches: 12. The germline V gene has CDR1 LGHNA and CDR2 YNFKEQ. The CDR3 length is 16 residues. The CDR3 DNA is TGTGCCAGCAGCCCCAGGAAGGGGACAGGTCCATATGGCTACACCTTC. Its protein product is CASSPRKGTGPYGYTF.

The chain couples TRBV24-1 to TRBJ2-5, with D unresolved. The J call may be mistaken, given a closer DNA end match to TRBJ2-7. This CDR3 is 12 amino acids long. Germline CDR1 and CDR2: KGHDR and SFDVKD. The CDR3 spells CATSDSSYEQYF. As DNA, the CDR3 is TGTGCCACCAGTGATTCTAGCTACGAGCAGTACTTC.

The CDR3, as DNA: TGTGCCAGCACCCTTGGGTACGGGGTTTTATATGGCTACACCTTC. Protein sequence: CASTLGYGVLYGYTF. The V gene is TRBV7-2, the J gene TRBJ1-2, with D unresolved. V lost 7 bases and J lost 5, with 20 bases in between. CDR1 is SGHTA and CDR2 is FQGNSA in the germline V gene. The CDR3 spans 15 residues. Supplemented by reference TRBV7-2 and TRBJ1-2, the full variable domain reads GAGVSQSPSNKVTEKGKDVELRCDPISGHTALYWYRQSLGQGLEFLIYFQGNSAPDKSGLPSDRFSAERTGGSVSTLTIQRTQQEDSAVYLCASTLGYGVLYGYTFGSGTRLTVV.

This clonotype has just a few counts. V usage is TRBV9 and J usage is TRBJ2-1, with 9 bases lining up with TRBD1. CDR1 and CDR2 from the germline V gene are SGDLS and YYNGEE. With V trimmed by 3 bases and J by 7 bases, 8 bases remained unmatched. This CDR3 contains 15 residues. The CDR3 spells CASSADRGDENEQFF. In DNA form, the CDR3 reads TGTGCCAGCAGCGCGGACAGGGGAGATGAGAATGAGCAGTTCTTC.

The DNA for the CDR3 is TGTGCCAGCAGTAGTTCCGGGCCTGGGACCTCTGGGGCCAACGTCCTGACTTTC. It encodes CASSSSGPGTSGANVLTF. The chain uses TRBV28 and TRBJ2-6, with D perhaps assigned TRBD1 or TRBD2 (5 bases each). The CDR3 spans 18 residues. Between the trimmed V and J ends, which lost 5 bases and 0 bases, there was a span of 17 bases. CDR1 is MDHEN and CDR2 is SYDVKM in the germline V gene.

This clonotype turned up a few times. This chain joins TRBV29-1 and TRBJ2-5; 7 nucleotides line up with TRBD1. This CDR3 has 14 amino acids. Germline lookup yields CDR1 SQVTM and CDR2 ANQGSEA. J lost 0 bases, V lost 3 bases, and 4 bases had no gene match. CDR3 coding DNA: TGCAGCGTTGACGGACAGGAGTACCAAGAGACCCAGTACTTC. Amino acid sequence: CSVDGQEYQETQYF.

This clonotype came up once. The chain is built from TRBV11-2 and TRBJ2-5; D could derive from TRBD1 or TRBD2 (5 bases each). Trimming left V 4 bases short and J 5 bases short, with 11 bases between. There are 13 residues in the CDR3. Germline V lookup: CDR1 SGHAT, CDR2 FQNNGV. In nucleotides, the CDR3 is TGTGCCAGCAGCTCCGAGGGGTGGGAGACCCAGTACTTC. Its protein product is CASSSEGWETQYF.

This clonotype was detected a few times. CDR3 residues: CASRTSGSETQYF. The CDR3 nucleotides read TGTGCCTCAAGGACTAGCGGGAGTGAGACCCAGTACTTC. The rearrangement joins TRBV24-1 to TRBJ2-5, with 13 bases that match TRBD2. Per germline, CDR1 KGHDR and CDR2 SFDVKD. V lost 12 bases, J lost 5 bases, and 5 bases stayed unmatched. The CDR3 sequence is 13 residues long.

This clonotype is a singleton in its sample. The chain uses TRBV24-1 and TRBJ2-5; a possible D gene is TRBD1 (6 bases). Germline CDR1 KGHDR, CDR2 SFDVKD. The CDR3 spans 15 residues. Trimming removed 3 bases at V and 4 bases at J, with 14 bases between. CDR3 region: CATSDPGDPRETQYF. The CDR3 DNA is TGTGCCACCAGTGATCCAGGGGACCCCCGAGAGACCCAGTACTTC.

The sample holds a few counts of this clonotype. The chain carries TRBV20-1 and TRBJ1-1; D not certain. From germline, CDR1 is DFQATT and CDR2 SNEGSKA (reference sequence). The length of the CDR3 is 13 residues. Trimming took off 4 bases at V and 1 base at J, with 10 bases between the two ends. Here the CDR3 reads CSAIWGKNTEAFF. The CDR3 DNA is TGCAGTGCTATATGGGGTAAGAACACTGAAGCTTTCTTT.

The rearrangement links TRBV6-5 to TRBJ1-1; 7 bases align to TRBD1. From germline, CDR1 is MNHEY and CDR2 SVGAGI. CDR3 size: 15 residues. The V and J ends lost 5 bases and 6 bases, in that order; junction bases with no gene match: 12. CDR3 in amino acids: CASSRIRQGRAEAFF. The CDR3 DNA follows: TGTGCCAGCAGTCGGATCAGACAGGGTCGCGCTGAAGCTTTCTTT.

The chain combines TRBV11-2 with TRBJ2-5, with 8 bases lining up with TRBD2. TRBJ2-1 matches the DNA end more closely, so the J call is doubtful. The CDR3 extends over 13 amino acids. The germline V gene has CDR1 SGHAT and CDR2 FQNNGV. This CDR3 reads CASSPEVAGEQFF. DNA of the CDR3: TGTGCCAGCAGCCCCGAGGTAGCGGGGGAGCAGTTCTTC.